These T cell receptor beta chains were read from a single sample in a study of blood T cell repertoires in COVID-19. Repertoires were generated with immunoSEQ multiplex PCR, while TCRdb's copy carries only in-frame clones and drops some. Among roughly 290,000 clones listed, around 87% were seen once. Sequencing was carried out using peripheral blood. The receptors stem from a woman aged 45-65 years who had recovered from COVID-19. Each CDR3 is given with its conserved first and last residue. D genes are given only for firm matches. Not every row has a clone size; where given, it reads once, few, many or a size class.

D: TRBD2; V: TRBV6-5; size: NA; J: TRBJ2-7; DNA: TGTGCCAGCACCCCTTTTTTGGGACTAATCTACGAGCAGTACTTC; CDR3: CASTPFLGLIYEQYF
D: TRBD2; V: TRBV11-2; size: NA; J: TRBJ2-3; DNA: TGTGCCAGCAGCTTAGCCAACGGGGGGACGCAGTATTTT; CDR3: CASSLANGGTQYF
D: NA; V: TRBV3-1/TRBV3-2; size: NA; J: TRBJ2-5; DNA: TGTGCCAGCAGCCGAACTATCGTAGAAGAGACCCAGTACTTC; CDR3: CASSRTIVEETQYF
D: NA; V: TRBV5-4; size: few; J: TRBJ1-1; DNA: TGTGCCAGCAGTCCGAAGGAGACGACTGAAGCTTTCTTT; CDR3: CASSPKETTEAFF
D: NA; V: TRBV28; size: NA; J: TRBJ1-2; DNA: TGTGCCAGCAGTTCACCCCACCGGGAGAGCGGTTTC; CDR3: CASSSPHRESGF
D: NA; V: TRBV13; size: NA; J: TRBJ2-4; DNA: TGTGCCAGCAGCTCGGGACTAGCCAAAAACATTCAGTACTTC; CDR3: CASSSGLAKNIQYF
D: TRBD1; V: TRBV28; size: few; J: TRBJ2-2; DNA: TGTGCCAGCAGCCGGGACAGGGTGAAGCTGTTTTTT; CDR3: CASSRDRVKLFF
D: NA; V: TRBV12-3/TRBV12-4; size: NA; J: TRBJ1-1; DNA: TGTGCCAGCAGGGAACAGGTTAACACTGAAGCTTTCTTT; CDR3: CASREQVNTEAFF
D: NA; V: TRBV5-1; size: NA; J: TRBJ2-5; DNA: TGCGCCAGCAGCTTGCGTGTACAAGAGACCCAGTACTTC; CDR3: CASSLRVQETQYF
D: TRBD1; V: TRBV6-2/TRBV6-3; size: NA; J: TRBJ1-5; DNA: TGTGCCAGCAGTCCGACGGAAGACAGGGTAAGGGGGACCCAGCATTTT; CDR3: CASSPTEDRVRGTQHF
D: NA; V: TRBV6-5; size: NA; J: TRBJ2-7; DNA: TGTGCCAGCAGTCCCGAGGTCCGGGGCTACGAGCAGTACTTC; CDR3: CASSPEVRGYEQYF
D: NA; V: TRBV6-5; size: NA; J: TRBJ1-1; DNA: TGTGCCAGCAGTTACTCGAGTATGAACACTGAAGCTTTCTTT; CDR3: CASSYSSMNTEAFF
D: TRBD1; V: TRBV28; size: once; J: TRBJ2-1; DNA: TGTGCCAGCTCCGGGACAGGGGGACAGCAGTTCTTC; CDR3: CASSGTGGQQFF
D: NA; V: TRBV7-2; size: NA; J: TRBJ2-7; DNA: TGTGCCAGCAGCTACGGACTGAGGGTTTACGAGCAGTACTTC; CDR3: CASSYGLRVYEQYF
D: TRBD1; V: TRBV3-1/TRBV3-2; size: NA; J: TRBJ2-1; DNA: TGTGCCAGCAGCCGGGGACAGGGGATTGGTGTTCCGAGCTCCTACAATGAGCAGTTCTTC; CDR3: CASSRGQGIGVPSSYNEQFF
D: NA; V: TRBV5-1; size: NA; J: TRBJ1-1; DNA: TGCGCCAGCAGCTTGGGAAGGGGGAACACTGAAGCTTTCTTT; CDR3: CASSLGRGNTEAFF
D: NA; V: TRBV5-4; size: few; J: TRBJ2-2; DNA: TGTGCCAGCAGCTTTCAGGCGAACACCGGGGAGCTGTTTTTT; CDR3: CASSFQANTGELFF
D: TRBD2; V: TRBV27; size: NA; J: TRBJ2-7; DNA: TGTGCCAGCAGTCCCCTACTAGCGGGGCCCGAGTTTCAGTACTTC; CDR3: CASSPLLAGPEFQYF
D: TRBD2; V: TRBV7-9; size: few; J: TRBJ2-7; DNA: TGTGCCAGCAGCTTAGGAGGCGGGGGACGAACCTACGAGCAGTACTTC; CDR3: CASSLGGGGRTYEQYF
D: TRBD1; V: TRBV24-1; size: NA; J: TRBJ1-1; DNA: TGTGCCACCAGTCAGGGGGACAGGGCCGCGGCTTTCTTT; CDR3: CATSQGDRAAAFF
D: TRBD1; V: TRBV28; size: NA; J: TRBJ2-7; DNA: TGTGCCAGCAGCGAACAGGGGTCCACCCTCGAGCAGTACTTC; CDR3: CASSEQGSTLEQYF
D: TRBD2; V: TRBV4-2; size: NA; J: TRBJ2-7; DNA: TGTGCCAGCAGCCCAGCGGGGGGGGCGCGAGCCCGCGAGCAGTACTTC; CDR3: CASSPAGGARAREQYF